These 25 T cell receptor beta chains originate from one sample sequenced in a study of blood T cell repertoires in COVID-19. The method was immunoSEQ multiplex PCR; TCRdb's version includes in-frame clones alone and lacks a portion of them. The sample holds 250,000 to 300,000 clones, about four fifths seen once. Sample: peripheral blood. Every receptor here comes from an older woman with active or convalescent COVID-19.

This clone was recorded once. V and J are TRBV19 and TRBJ2-1; the D gene is possibly TRBD1 (5 bases). The germline gives CDR1 LNHDA, CDR2 SQIVND (reference sequence). With 7 bases removed from V and 4 bases from J, the gap between germline ends came to 14 bases. CDR3 length equals 14 residues. The CDR3 sequence is CASIGVGAYNEQFF. The CDR3 DNA reads TGTGCCAGTATAGGGGTAGGGGCTTACAATGAGCAGTTCTTC.

The genes are TRBV5-1 and TRBJ2-4, with D possibly being TRBD2 (6 bases). Looked up from germline, CDR1 is SGHRS and CDR2 is YFSETQ. The CDR3 extends over 14 amino acids. Trimming stripped 3 bases from V and 5 bases from J, with 12 bases between. This CDR3 reads CASSSLEGQNIQYF. Here the CDR3 DNA reads TGCGCCAGCAGCTCCCTGGAGGGCCAAAACATTCAGTACTTC.

This sequence joins TRBV18 and TRBJ1-2; 10 bases are shared with TRBD1. Germline V gives CDR1 KGHSH, CDR2 LQKENI. This CDR3 is 14 amino acids long. V lost 4 bases, J lost 3 bases, and 2 bases stayed unmatched. The CDR3: CASSRDRGDYGYTF. CDR3 in DNA: TGTGCCAGCTCACGGGACAGGGGAGACTATGGCTACACCTTC.

The rearrangement uses TRBV7-3 and TRBJ1-6, with D perhaps TRBD1 (6 bases). V gave up 2 bases and J gave up 7 bases, with 12 bases separating them. Germline lookup yields CDR1 SGHTA and CDR2 FQGTGA. CDR3 length equals 15 residues. In DNA form, the CDR3 reads TGTGCCAGCAGCTTATTGGGGGCGGGCAATTCACCCCTCCACTTT. Translation: CASSLLGAGNSPLHF.

The rearrangement uses TRBV19 and TRBJ2-7; TRBD1 matches 9 bases. Germline V CDR1 and CDR2: LNHDA, SQIVND (reference sequence). The junction had 6 bases not matched to a gene; V was cut back by 4 bases and J by 5 bases. The CDR3 runs 14 residues. The chain's CDR3 is CASSKQGAPDEQYF. CDR3 in DNA: TGTGCCAGTAGTAAACAGGGGGCCCCTGACGAGCAGTACTTC.

The chain is built from TRBV10-2 and TRBJ2-5; D perhaps matches TRBD2 (7 bases). This CDR3 spans 15 amino acids. Trimming removed 0 bases from V and 5 bases from J, with 13 bases in between. In germline, CDR1 is WSHSY, CDR2 SAAADI. This CDR3 reads CASSESRGGGETQYF. The DNA of the CDR3 is TGCGCCAGCAGTGAGTCGCGAGGGGGAGGGGAGACCCAGTACTTC.

The rearrangement links TRBV1 to TRBJ2-3; TRBD2, the table's D call, was not compared with the DNA. TRBV1 is an annotated pseudogene. The CDR3 totals 18 residues. The DNA for the CDR3 is TGCACCAGCAGCCAAGCGGGGCTGACTAGCGGGGGTGCAGATACGCAGTATTTT. Its translation: CTSSQAGLTSGGADTQYF.

V is TRBV24-1 and J is TRBJ2-2; D remains unclear. The V end lost 5 bases, the J end lost 15 bases, and 18 bases lay between the germline ends. CDR1 KGHDR and CDR2 SFDVKD come from the germline V gene. The CDR3 contains 13 residues. The CDR3 loop is CATSARHNDKMFF. The CDR3 DNA reads as TGTGCCACCAGTGCCCGTCACAACGATAAGATGTTTTTT.

The chain uses TRBV5-6 and TRBJ2-1; the D is unclear. The V end lost 6 bases, the J end lost 5 bases, and 15 bases lay between the germline ends. The CDR3 is made up of 14 amino acids. Per germline, CDR1 SGHDT and CDR2 YYEEEE. In DNA form, the CDR3 reads TGTGCCAGCACCCCGCAGGTGGTCGACAATGAGCAGTTCTTC. Its translation: CASTPQVVDNEQFF.

V and J are TRBV2 and TRBJ1-5; a possible D gene is TRBD1 (6 bases). V gave up 5 bases and J gave up 1 base, with 9 bases separating them. The germline gives CDR1 SNHLY, CDR2 FYNNEI. The CDR3 spans 14 residues. The CDR3 coding sequence is TGTGCCAGCAGTCCAGGGGCAAGCAATCAGCCCCAGCATTTT. Translation: CASSPGASNQPQHF.

The chain is built from TRBV29-1 and TRBJ1-4, with TRBD1 matching over 7 bases. The CDR3 has 13 residues. Losses at the gene ends were 5 bases for V and 5 bases for J; bases not matched to a gene: 5. Germline loops: CDR1 SQVTM, CDR2 ANQGSEA. For the CDR3, the DNA is TGCAGCGTTCTGGGCAGGGGGAATGAAAAACTGTTTTTT. This translates into CSVLGRGNEKLFF.

The gene calls are TRBV28 and TRBJ1-1; 10 nucleotides align to TRBD1. CDR1 is MDHEN and CDR2 is SYDVKM in the germline V gene. This CDR3 has 15 amino acids. J gave up 3 bases and V 6 bases, and 7 bases lay outside the gene matches. The CDR3 sequence is CASSSRDRGYTEAFF. The CDR3 nucleotides are TGTGCCAGCAGCTCTAGGGACAGGGGTTACACTGAAGCTTTCTTT.

The chain employs TRBV9 and TRBJ1-1; D is possibly TRBD1 (6 bases). The V gene lost 2 bases and the J gene lost 5 bases, with 16 bases spanning the gap. CDR3 size: 15 residues. Germline CDR1 SGDLS, CDR2 YYNGEE. CDR3 nucleotide sequence: TGTGCCAGCAGCGTTTTGACAGGCACCAATACTGAAGCTTTCTTT. Its translation: CASSVLTGTNTEAFF.

The chain employs TRBV7-2 and TRBJ1-3; D unclear. This CDR3 is 14 amino acids long. Deletions cut 4 bases from V and 1 base from J, with 8 bases between. Looked up from germline, CDR1 is SGHTA and CDR2 is FQGNSA. The CDR3 sequence is CASSSRSSGNTIYF. CDR3 nucleotides: TGTGCCAGCAGCTCGCGATCTTCTGGAAACACCATATATTTT.

The V gene is TRBV5-1, the J gene TRBJ2-1; 10 nucleotides line up with TRBD1. V was pared by 4 bases and J by 3 bases, with 7 bases of the junction left unmatched. This CDR3 region has 16 residues. The germline V gene encodes CDR1 SGHRS and CDR2 YFSETQ. CDR3 DNA: TGCGCCAGCAGCCCTAACCGGGACAGGGGCTACAATGAGCAGTTCTTC. Translated, it gives CASSPNRDRGYNEQFF.

The chain is built from TRBV30 and TRBJ1-1; 7 bases match TRBD1. The CDR3 runs 11 residues. V was clipped by 1 base and J by 10 bases; unmatched bases: 3. Germline lookup yields CDR1 GTSNPN and CDR2 SVGIG (reference sequence). CDR3 nucleotide sequence: TGTGCCTGGAGTGCAGGGGGAGTAGCTTTCTTT. It is translated as CAWSAGGVAFF.

The chain links TRBV9 to TRBJ1-1, with D hard to call. The CDR3 extends over 11 amino acids. Trimming took off 2 bases at V and 6 bases at J, with 5 bases between the two ends. Germline-derived CDR1 and CDR2 are SGDLS and YYNGEE. DNA of the CDR3: TGTGCCAGCAGCGTGGAGTCTGAAGCTTTCTTT. It codes for CASSVESEAFF.

The rearrangement uses TRBV7-8 and TRBJ2-5, with D possibly being TRBD2 (6 bases). Trimming took off 5 bases at V and 5 bases at J, with 12 bases between the two ends. This CDR3 has 13 residues. CDR1 and CDR2 (germline): SGHVS, FQNEAQ. The CDR3 reads CASSRLGEETQYF. The CDR3 DNA is TGTGCCAGCAGCAGACTAGGCGAGGAGACCCAGTACTTC.

The chain joins TRBV5-1 to TRBJ2-5; 10 bases map to TRBD2. CDR1 and CDR2 from the germline V gene are SGHRS and YFSETQ. V dropped 4 bases and J dropped 2; count of bases not matched to a gene: 8. The CDR3 is made up of 16 amino acids. CDR3 loop: CASSQPVAGGQETQYF. The CDR3 coding sequence is TGCGCCAGCAGCCAACCCGTAGCGGGGGGACAAGAGACCCAGTACTTC. The full variable domain, with the rest looked up from reference TRBV5-1 and TRBJ2-5, is KAGVTQTPRYLIKTRGQQVTLSCSPISGHRSVSWYQQTPGQGLQFLFEYFSETQRNKGNFPGRFSGRQFSNSRSEMNVSTLELGDSALYLCASSQPVAGGQETQYFGPGTRLLVL.

The chain employs TRBV3-1 (or the pseudogene TRBV3-2) and TRBJ2-3, with D possibly TRBD2 on 6 matching bases. The CDR3 consists of 12 residues. The germline CDR1 and CDR2 sequences are LGHDT and YNNKEL (reference sequence). Trimming took off 5 bases at V and 8 bases at J, with 11 bases between the two ends. In DNA form, the CDR3 reads TGTGCCAGCAGCGCCCGGAGGGGTACGCAGTATTTT. This codes for CASSARRGTQYF.

The CDR3 bases are TGTGCCAGCAGATCGGACTCCAAAGAGACCCAGTACTTC. Protein: CASRSDSKETQYF. This sequence joins TRBV28 and TRBJ2-5; D possibly corresponds to TRBD2 (5 bases). Trimming pared 6 bases from V and 3 bases from J, leaving 11 bases between. The CDR3 runs to 13 residues. Germline CDR1 MDHEN, CDR2 SYDVKM.

Here the CDR3 reads CASSPLLNSYEQYF. CDR3 nucleotide sequence: TGCGCCAGCAGCCCCCTACTGAACTCCTACGAGCAGTACTTC. The J gene is TRBJ2-7, the V gene TRBV4-3; D unresolved. The CDR3 loop spans 14 amino acids. With 4 bases removed from V and 0 bases from J, the gap between germline ends came to 10 bases. The germline V gene has CDR1 LGHNA and CDR2 YSLEER.

This clone is labeled as medium-sized. The chain is built from TRBV5-5 and TRBJ1-5; 8 bases agree with TRBD1. The CDR3 has 14 amino acids. V shed 2 bases, J shed 6 bases, and the junction held 4 bases outside the gene matches. Germline values: CDR1 SGHKS, CDR2 YYEKEE (reference sequence). In nucleotides, the CDR3 is TGTGCCAGCAGCTTAGGACAGGGCGGTCAGCCCCAGCATTTT. The encoded protein is CASSLGQGGQPQHF.

This clone was found a few times. The CDR3 sequence: CASSPGLAGGPGHTQYF. CDR3 in DNA: TGTGCCAGCAGCCCCGGACTAGCGGGGGGGCCGGGACATACGCAGTATTTT. V is TRBV11-2 and J is TRBJ2-3, with 15 bases lining up with TRBD2. Per the germline V gene, CDR1 is SGHAT and CDR2 is FQNNGV. After removal of 5 bases from V and 7 bases from J, the junction contained 10 bases not matched to a gene. This CDR3 is built from 17 residues.

The V gene is TRBV19, the J gene TRBJ1-1; D may be TRBD1 (5 bases). The CDR3 spans 13 residues. Germline V CDR1 and CDR2: LNHDA, SQIVND (reference sequence). Deletions cut 6 bases from V and 1 base from J, with 9 bases between. The CDR3 nucleotides are TGTGCCAGTAGACATGGACAGAACACTGAAGCTTTCTTT. This encodes CASRHGQNTEAFF. The variable domain in full, with the rest retrieved from reference TRBV19 and TRBJ1-1, is DGGITQSPKYLFRKEGQNVTLSCEQNLNHDAMYWYRQDPGQGLRLIYYSQIVNDFQKGDIAEGYSVSREKKESFPLTVTSAQKNPTAFYLCASRHGQNTEAFFGQGTRLTVV.